The 8 T cell receptor beta chains listed next were all sequenced from one sample in a study of cytomegalovirus exposure and HLA in healthy donors. Profiling relied on immunoSEQ multiplex PCR, and the TCRdb table lists in-frame clones only, not all of them. The sample holds roughly 140,000 clones, about 89% seen once. Sequenced input: PBMCs. The source is a young woman in good health and CMV-seropositive.

The rearrangement links TRBV29-1 to TRBJ2-7, with TRBD2 identical over 8 bases. This CDR3 is built from 13 residues. V trimming: 5 bases; J trimming: 4 bases; junction bases outside the gene matches: 7. Germline values: CDR1 SQVTM, CDR2 ANQGSEA. This CDR3 is CSVRTGGGYEQYF. The CDR3 DNA reads as TGCAGCGTTAGGACGGGAGGGGGATACGAGCAGTACTTC.

The CDR3 sequence is CASSYSGSWNTGELFF. The CDR3 bases are TGTGCCAGCAGTTACTCGGGCAGCTGGAACACCGGGGAGCTGTTTTTT. This chain uses TRBV6-6 with TRBJ2-2; D remains ambiguous. The CDR3 is 16 amino acids. CDR1 MNHNY and CDR2 SVGAGI come from the germline V gene (reference sequence). Trimming took 0 bases from V and 1 from J, leaving 9 bases between them.

The chain recombines TRBV28 with TRBJ2-1; 8 positions match TRBD1. CDR3 length: 16 amino acids. Germline-derived CDR1 and CDR2 are MDHEN and SYDVKM. J lost 8 bases, V lost 6 bases, and 15 bases had no gene match. CDR3 nucleotide sequence: TGTGCCAGCAGCACTCGCGGACAGGGTTTGTGGGATGAGCAGTTCTTC. Amino acid sequence: CASSTRGQGLWDEQFF.

The CDR3 sequence is CASRSTGGGQPQHF. The CDR3 DNA reads TGTGCCAGCAGATCTACAGGGGGCGGTCAGCCCCAGCATTTT. V and J are TRBV7-2 and TRBJ1-5; 9 bases are shared with TRBD1. V shed 6 bases and J 6 bases; nucleotides not matched to a gene: 6. CDR3 size: 14 residues. CDR1 is SGHTA, CDR2 FQGNSA, per germline.

The chain has TRBV5-4 and TRBJ1-2; the D is unclear. The CDR3 has 12 amino acids. Germline values: CDR1 SGHNT, CDR2 YYREEE (reference sequence). Trimming left V 4 bases short and J 0 bases short, with 4 bases between. As DNA, the CDR3 is TGTGCCAGCAGCCCCTCTAACTATGGCTACACCTTC. Translation gives CASSPSNYGYTF.

The DNA for the CDR3 is TGTGCCAGCAGTCGTACAGGGCGGAGTGCCTACGAGCAGTACTTC. Translation: CASSRTGRSAYEQYF. V usage is TRBV6-5 and J usage is TRBJ2-7; D is perhaps TRBD1 (6 bases). The CDR3 loop spans 15 amino acids. The V end was cut by 5 bases, the J end by 2 bases, with 16 bases between. Germline CDR1 and CDR2: MNHEY and SVGAGI.

The V gene is TRBV21-1, the J gene TRBJ2-7; the table's D call TRBD1 went unverified against the DNA. TRBV21-1 is annotated as a pseudogene. This CDR3 comprises 14 residues. The CDR3 protein is CASSKFPGPNEQYF. The CDR3 DNA sequence: TGTGCCAGCAGCAAATTTCCAGGGCCCAACGAGCAGTACTTC.

The rearrangement joins TRBV12-5 to TRBJ2-7; 7 bases match TRBD1. Germline V gene data show CDR1 as LGHNT and CDR2 as FRNRAP. The CDR3 runs to 17 residues. The ends lost 2 bases at V and 2 bases at J; junction bases unmatched: 12. The CDR3 reads CASGLPRVRGRAYEQYF. CDR3 nucleotides: TGTGCTAGTGGTTTGCCTCGCGTAAGGGGGCGAGCCTACGAGCAGTACTTC. The variable domain in full, completed from reference TRBV12-5 and TRBJ2-7, reads DARVTQTPRHKVTEMGQEVTMRCQPILGHNTVFWYRQTMMQGLELLAYFRNRAPLDDSGMPKDRFSAEMPDATLATLKIQPSEPRDSAVYFCASGLPRVRGRAYEQYFGPGTRLTVT.